One sample yielded the 13 T cell receptor beta chains listed below, sequenced in a study of beta chain features in type 1 diabetes. General study results and limits: TCRB CDR3s were moderately but significantly shorter in Type 1 diabetes patients in all four CD4+ subsets.

Expressed TCRB transcripts were sequenced because the entire RNA isolate underwent reverse transcription. Profiled with immunoSEQ multiplex PCR; TCRdb holds only in-frame clones, not every one. This table has roughly 150,000 clones, around 10% appearing once. Their target antigens are unknown. Sequenced: central memory CD4+ T cells from blood. These receptors all come from a man aged 30-40 years with type 1 diabetes.

This chain uses TRBV6-1 with TRBJ2-5; no clear D gene. The germline gives CDR1 MNHNS, CDR2 SASEGT. The CDR3 totals 12 residues. Trimming removed 5 bases at V and 4 bases at J, with 8 bases between. The DNA of the CDR3 is TGTGCCAGCAGTCTTACACCAGAGACCCAGTACTTC. This gives the protein CASSLTPETQYF.

This clone has more than one count but fewer than ten. The rearrangement joins TRBV5-1 to TRBJ2-1; weak D call: TRBD2 (7 bases). The CDR3 has 14 residues. Germline-derived CDR1 and CDR2 are SGHRS and YFSETQ. V was pared by 7 bases and J by 8 bases, with 19 bases between. CDR3 loop: CASGGGQISHEQFF. In nucleotides, the CDR3 is TGCGCCAGCGGGGGGGGACAAATTTCGCATGAGCAGTTCTTC.

The CDR3 loop is CASSQDQETQYF. The CDR3 nucleotides read TGTGCCAGCAGCCAGGACCAAGAGACCCAGTACTTC. The rearrangement uses TRBV7-9 and TRBJ2-5, with unresolved D. V lost 5 bases and J 0 bases, leaving 4 bases between the germline ends. Germline V gives CDR1 SEHNR, CDR2 FQNEAQ (reference sequence). The CDR3 consists of 12 residues.

This clone was seen a few times. The chain is built from TRBV28 and TRBJ2-1, with 9 bases identical to TRBD2. CDR1 and CDR2 (germline): MDHEN, SYDVKM. V shed 4 bases, J shed 8 bases, and the junction held 9 bases outside the gene matches. The CDR3 contains 15 residues. The CDR3 spells CASSSPSGITHEQFF. Here the CDR3 DNA reads TGTGCCAGCAGTTCTCCTAGCGGGATTACCCATGAGCAGTTCTTC. Based on the CDR3 plus reference TRBV28 and TRBJ2-1, the full variable domain is DVKVTQSSRYLVKRTGEKVFLECVQDMDHENMFWYRQDPGLGLRLIYFSYDVKMKEKGDIPEGYSVSREKKERFSLILESASTNQTSMYLCASSSPSGITHEQFFGPGTRLTVL.

A few counts support this clone. This CDR3 is CASSPTGFYEQYF. The CDR3 DNA sequence: TGTGCCAGCAGCCCGACGGGATTCTACGAGCAGTACTTC. The V call is TRBV5-5, the J call TRBJ2-7; perhaps TRBD2 as D (5 bases). CDR3 size: 13 residues. Germline-derived CDR1 and CDR2 are SGHKS and YYEKEE (reference sequence). V dropped 4 bases and J dropped 3 bases, with 11 bases sitting between them.

Only a few counts were recorded for this clone. This chain links TRBV7-2 with TRBJ2-7, with TRBD2 identical over 14 bases. The CDR3 has 16 residues. The V segment lost 4 bases and the J segment 7 bases; nucleotides outside the gene matches: 9. Germline lookup yields CDR1 SGHTA and CDR2 FQGNSA. The CDR3 is CASSSRLAGGPWEQYF. The CDR3, as DNA: TGTGCCAGCAGCTCGAGACTAGCGGGAGGGCCGTGGGAGCAGTACTTC.

The table lists this clone with a few counts. This chain links TRBV11-2 with TRBJ1-2; tentative D call: TRBD1 (6 bases). CDR3 length: 14 residues. Trimming left V 2 bases short and J 8 bases short, with 15 bases between. Germline loops: CDR1 SGHAT, CDR2 FQNNGV. The CDR3 here is CASSLQLTGYGYTF. CDR3 DNA: TGTGCCAGCAGCTTACAACTCACAGGGTACGGCTACACCTTC.

This chain connects TRBV28 to TRBJ2-4; D uncertain. Deletions cut 6 bases from V and 9 bases from J, with 18 bases between. The CDR3 contains 14 residues. In germline, CDR1 is MDHEN, CDR2 SYDVKM. The CDR3 DNA reads TGTGCCAGCAGCCCCCCAGGTGTGATGGGCATTCAGTACTTC. Translating gives CASSPPGVMGIQYF. The full variable domain, with the rest looked up from reference TRBV28 and TRBJ2-4, is DVKVTQSSRYLVKRTGEKVFLECVQDMDHENMFWYRQDPGLGLRLIYFSYDVKMKEKGDIPEGYSVSREKKERFSLILESASTNQTSMYLCASSPPGVMGIQYFGAGTRLSVL.

This clone was counted only a few times. The CDR3 bases are TGTGCCAGCAGCCCACTGGGTGGGACAGGGACGGATACGCAGTATTTT. Protein: CASSPLGGTGTDTQYF. The J gene is TRBJ2-3, the V gene TRBV7-6; 9 bases are a match to TRBD1. The CDR3 is 16 residues long. After removal of 5 bases from V and 6 bases from J, the junction contained 12 bases not matched to a gene. Germline lookup yields CDR1 SGHVS and CDR2 FNYEAQ.

This clone was seen at least ten times. V usage is TRBV29-1 and J usage is TRBJ2-5; possibly TRBD2 for D (6 bases). There are 14 residues in the CDR3. Trimming left V 6 bases short and J 4 bases short, with 18 bases between. Germline CDR1 SQVTM, CDR2 ANQGSEA. The CDR3 nucleotides read TGCAGCGTGCGGGGCTCGCCGGAGGGAGAGACCCAGTACTTC. Protein product: CSVRGSPEGETQYF.

The chain joins TRBV6-5 to TRBJ2-7; 7 nucleotides agree with TRBD2. The germline gives CDR1 MNHEY, CDR2 SVGAGI. The CDR3 runs 14 residues. Trimming cost V 0 bases and J 6 bases; bases outside gene matches: 5. The CDR3, as DNA: TGTGCCAGCAGTTACTCTGGCGGGAGCAGCGAGCAGTACTTC. Amino acid sequence: CASSYSGGSSEQYF.

This clone has more than one count but fewer than ten. The chain recombines TRBV30 with TRBJ2-6; D remains ambiguous. The CDR3 sequence is 14 residues long. The V end lost 4 bases, the J end lost 0 bases, and 7 bases lay between the germline ends. Germline loops: CDR1 GTSNPN, CDR2 SVGIG (reference sequence). The CDR3 is CAWTPSSGANVLTF. The DNA for the CDR3 is TGTGCCTGGACTCCTAGCTCTGGGGCCAACGTCCTGACTTTC.

This chain joins TRBV19 and TRBJ1-4; tentative D call: TRBD1 (6 bases). The CDR3 runs to 15 residues. The germline V gene has CDR1 LNHDA and CDR2 SQIVND (reference sequence). V gave up 7 bases and J gave up 5 bases, with 17 bases separating them. This CDR3 reads CASMSGGQRNEKLFF. The DNA of the CDR3 is TGTGCCAGTATGAGTGGAGGACAGCGCAATGAAAAACTGTTTTTT. Full variable domain (outside the CDR3, taken from reference TRBV19 and TRBJ1-4): DGGITQSPKYLFRKEGQNVTLSCEQNLNHDAMYWYRQDPGQGLRLIYYSQIVNDFQKGDIAEGYSVSREKKESFPLTVTSAQKNPTAFYLCASMSGGQRNEKLFFGSGTQLSVL.